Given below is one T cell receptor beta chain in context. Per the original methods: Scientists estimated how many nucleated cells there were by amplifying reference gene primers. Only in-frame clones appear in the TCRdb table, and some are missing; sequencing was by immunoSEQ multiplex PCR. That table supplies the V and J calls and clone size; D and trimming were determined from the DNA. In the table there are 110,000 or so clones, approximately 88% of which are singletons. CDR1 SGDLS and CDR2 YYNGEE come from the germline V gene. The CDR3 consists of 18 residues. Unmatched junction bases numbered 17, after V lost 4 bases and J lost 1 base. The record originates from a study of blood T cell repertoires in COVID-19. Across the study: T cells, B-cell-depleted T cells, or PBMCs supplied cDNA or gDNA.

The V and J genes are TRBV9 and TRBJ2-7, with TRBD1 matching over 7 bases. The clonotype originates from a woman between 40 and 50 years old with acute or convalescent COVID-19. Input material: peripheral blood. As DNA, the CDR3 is TGTGCCAGCAGCCCTAGTAGTAGAACAGGGGATAGGTCCTACGAGCAGTACTTC. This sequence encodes CASSPSSRTGDRSYEQYF.